These T cell receptor beta chains were read from a single sample in a study of cytomegalovirus exposure and HLA in healthy donors. Sequenced by immunoSEQ multiplex PCR; TCRdb stores in-frame clones only, minus some. The sample holds 110,000 to 150,000 clones; roughly three quarters are singletons and the top ten take 1.5% to 2%. Sequences were obtained from PBMCs. The receptors stem from a woman in her 30s in good health and CMV-seronegative. CDR3s include the opening cysteine and the closing phenylalanine or tryptophan. The D gene is left open where the match is weak. Clone size is shown for a subset of rows, as once, few, many or a class of expanded clone.

J: TRBJ1-5; D: NA; length: 15; V: TRBV2; size: NA; CDR3: CASSERRKGNQPQHF; DNA: TGTGCCAGCAGTGAACGGCGGAAGGGCAATCAGCCCCAGCATTTT
J: TRBJ1-1; D: TRBD1; length: 16; V: TRBV28; size: NA; CDR3: CASSLMPGQGAAEAFF; DNA: TGTGCCAGCAGTCTTATGCCGGGACAGGGGGCCGCTGAAGCTTTCTTT
J: TRBJ1-6; D: TRBD1; length: 14; V: TRBV6-5; size: NA; CDR3: CASSGGTDNSPLHF; DNA: TGTGCCAGCAGTGGGGGGACAGATAATTCACCCCTCCACTTT
J: TRBJ2-3; D: TRBD1; length: 15; V: TRBV10-3; size: NA; CDR3: CAANGQDRSTDTQYF; DNA: TGTGCCGCCAACGGACAGGACCGGAGCACAGATACGCAGTATTTT
J: TRBJ1-6; D: NA; length: 15; V: TRBV6-5; size: few; CDR3: CASSLWQMNNSPLHF; DNA: TGTGCCAGCTCCTTATGGCAAATGAATAATTCACCCCTCCACTTT
J: TRBJ2-2; D: TRBD2; length: 13; V: TRBV2; size: once; CDR3: CASSRGDTGELFF; DNA: TGTGCCAGCAGTCGGGGGGACACCGGGGAGCTGTTTTTT
J: TRBJ2-3; D: TRBD2; length: 17; V: TRBV5-1; size: few; CDR3: CASSLGLAGGVTDTQYF; DNA: TGCGCCAGCAGCTTAGGACTAGCGGGGGGTGTCACAGATACGCAGTATTTT
J: TRBJ2-1; D: NA; length: 14; V: TRBV19; size: once; CDR3: CASTPAAGYDEQFF; DNA: TGTGCCAGTACTCCCGCGGCGGGTTACGATGAGCAGTTCTTC
J: TRBJ1-3; D: TRBD1; length: 14; V: TRBV19; size: once; CDR3: CASTAGGTGNTIYF; DNA: TGTGCCAGTACCGCAGGGGGCACTGGAAACACCATATATTTT
J: TRBJ2-5; D: NA; length: 14; V: TRBV2; size: once; CDR3: CASSAGLREETQYF; DNA: TGTGCCAGCAGTGCGGGACTCCGGGAAGAGACCCAGTACTTC
J: TRBJ2-7; D: TRBD2; length: 16; V: TRBV6-6; size: NA; CDR3: CASSYSTGLATYEQYF; DNA: TGTGCCAGCAGTTACTCGACGGGACTAGCGACCTACGAGCAGTACTTC
J: TRBJ1-1; D: TRBD1; length: 17; V: TRBV5-6; size: NA; CDR3: CASSLTNRGPGRTEAFF; DNA: TGTGCCAGCAGCCTCACCAACAGGGGGCCGGGGAGGACTGAAGCTTTCTTT
J: TRBJ2-3; D: TRBD1; length: 16; V: TRBV28; size: NA; CDR3: CASSSVRGSFKDTQYF; DNA: TGTGCCAGCAGTTCGGTCAGGGGGAGCTTTAAAGATACGCAGTATTTT
J: TRBJ1-6; D: NA; length: 12; V: TRBV9; size: NA; CDR3: CASSVLGSPLHF; DNA: TGTGCCAGCAGCGTTCTAGGCTCACCCCTCCACTTT
J: TRBJ1-4; D: NA; length: 16; V: TRBV2; size: few; CDR3: CASSEAQPGWVEKLFF; DNA: TGTGCCAGCAGTGAAGCGCAGCCGGGGTGGGTTGAAAAACTGTTTTTT
J: TRBJ1-2; D: TRBD1; length: 17; V: TRBV10-3; size: NA; CDR3: CAISESRGQGTMGGYTF; DNA: TGTGCCATCAGTGAGTCTCGTGGACAGGGGACGATGGGTGGCTACACCTTC
J: TRBJ2-1; D: TRBD2; length: 15; V: TRBV11-1; size: NA; CDR3: CASSLVLAGGDEQFF; DNA: TGTGCCAGCAGCTTAGTGTTAGCGGGGGGTGATGAGCAGTTCTTC
J: TRBJ2-5; D: TRBD2; length: 13; V: TRBV6-6; size: NA; CDR3: CASKRWEGETQYF; DNA: TGTGCCAGTAAGAGGTGGGAGGGAGAGACCCAGTACTTC
J: TRBJ2-1; D: TRBD2; length: 16; V: TRBV9; size: NA; CDR3: CASSVDVTSGRNEQFF; DNA: TGTGCCAGCAGCGTAGATGTGACTAGCGGGAGAAATGAGCAGTTCTTC
J: TRBJ1-1; D: NA; length: 13; V: TRBV2; size: NA; CDR3: CASHGASNTEAFF; DNA: TGTGCCAGCCATGGTGCGTCGAACACTGAAGCTTTCTTT
J: TRBJ1-3; D: NA; length: 16; V: TRBV7-9; size: NA; CDR3: CASSLGKTQSGNTIYF; DNA: TGTGCCAGCAGCTTAGGAAAGACACAGTCTGGAAACACCATATATTTT
J: TRBJ1-4; D: NA; length: 15; V: TRBV19; size: NA; CDR3: CASSPGGRGDEKLFF; DNA: TGTGCCAGTAGCCCGGGGGGCAGAGGGGATGAAAAACTGTTTTTT
J: TRBJ1-2; D: NA; length: 14; V: TRBV5-6; size: NA; CDR3: CASSPWTVFYGYTF; DNA: TGTGCCAGCAGCCCTTGGACAGTTTTTTATGGCTACACCTTC
J: TRBJ1-2; D: TRBD1; length: 13; V: TRBV6-5; size: NA; CDR3: CASRQGTAYGYTF; DNA: TGTGCCAGCAGACAGGGGACAGCTTATGGCTACACCTTC
J: TRBJ1-1; D: NA; length: 14; V: TRBV4-2; size: NA; CDR3: CASSTRTTNTEAFF; DNA: TGTGCCAGCAGCACCAGGACAACGAACACTGAAGCTTTCTTT
J: TRBJ1-1; D: TRBD1; length: 14; V: TRBV5-8; size: NA; CDR3: CASSLGTGGTEAFF; DNA: TGTGCCAGCAGCTTGGGGACAGGGGGGACTGAAGCTTTCTTT
J: TRBJ1-2; D: NA; length: 12; V: TRBV5-4; size: once; CDR3: CATSGRSYGYTF; DNA: TGTGCCACCTCAGGGAGGAGCTATGGCTACACCTTC
J: TRBJ2-1; D: NA; length: 14; V: TRBV29-1; size: NA; CDR3: CSAKFPGAGDEQFF; DNA: TGCAGCGCCAAATTCCCGGGAGCCGGAGATGAGCAGTTCTTC
J: TRBJ1-2; D: TRBD1; length: 16; V: TRBV19; size: NA; CDR3: CASSAALSGTGRGYTF; DNA: TGTGCCAGTAGTGCTGCACTTTCCGGGACAGGGCGCGGCTACACCTTC
J: TRBJ2-7; D: TRBD1; length: 16; V: TRBV2; size: NA; CDR3: CASRMTGSPNWYEQYF; DNA: TGTGCCAGCAGGATGACAGGGTCACCCAATTGGTACGAGCAGTACTTC
J: TRBJ2-5; D: NA; length: 15; V: TRBV5-1; size: NA; CDR3: CASSLSGVNQETQYF; DNA: TGCGCCAGCAGCTTGAGCGGAGTCAACCAAGAGACCCAGTACTTC
J: TRBJ2-7; D: TRBD2; length: 14; V: TRBV30; size: NA; CDR3: CAWSLGLATYEQYF; DNA: TGTGCCTGGAGTTTAGGACTAGCAACCTACGAGCAGTACTTC
J: TRBJ2-3; D: NA; length: 14; V: TRBV28; size: NA; CDR3: CASSPSGGTDTQYF; DNA: TGTGCCAGCAGCCCGAGCGGAGGCACAGATACGCAGTATTTT
J: TRBJ2-1; D: TRBD2; length: 15; V: TRBV29-1; size: NA; CDR3: CSMAHLAGESYEQFF; DNA: TGCAGCATGGCCCACCTAGCGGGAGAATCCTATGAGCAGTTCTTC
J: TRBJ2-1; D: NA; length: 14; V: TRBV29-1; size: NA; CDR3: CSVDGEWDYNEQFF; DNA: TGCAGCGTGGACGGGGAGTGGGACTACAATGAGCAGTTCTTC
J: TRBJ1-3; D: NA; length: 16; V: TRBV4-1; size: few; CDR3: CASSRLGFTSGNTIYF; DNA: TGCGCCAGCAGCCGTCTCGGGTTCACCTCTGGAAACACCATATATTTT
J: TRBJ2-3; D: TRBD1; length: 15; V: TRBV7-3; size: few; CDR3: CASSLRGQSTDTQYF; DNA: TGTGCCAGCAGCTTAAGGGGACAGTCCACAGATACGCAGTATTTT
J: TRBJ2-1; D: TRBD2; length: 15; V: TRBV6-1; size: NA; CDR3: CASSPLAVPYNEQFF; DNA: TGTGCCAGCAGTCCACTAGCGGTACCCTACAATGAGCAGTTCTTC
J: TRBJ1-3; D: NA; length: 17; V: TRBV5-1; size: few; CDR3: CASSLGAGSYSGNTIYF; DNA: TGCGCCAGCAGCTTGGGTGCAGGGTCATACTCTGGAAACACCATATATTTT
J: TRBJ2-5; D: TRBD1; length: 14; V: TRBV7-3; size: NA; CDR3: CASSPDRDQETQYF; DNA: TGTGCCAGTTCCCCGGACAGGGACCAAGAGACCCAGTACTTC
J: TRBJ2-5; D: NA; length: 12; V: TRBV7-6; size: NA; CDR3: CASSFPMETQYF; DNA: TGTGCCAGCAGCTTTCCTATGGAGACCCAGTACTTC
J: TRBJ2-2; D: NA; length: 15; V: TRBV29-1; size: once; CDR3: CSATGDRARTGELFF; DNA: TGCAGCGCAACGGGGGATAGGGCGAGAACCGGGGAGCTGTTTTTT
J: TRBJ2-1; D: TRBD1; length: 15; V: TRBV9; size: NA; CDR3: CASSVGTGVGNEQFF; DNA: TGTGCCAGCAGCGTAGGGACAGGGGTCGGCAATGAGCAGTTCTTC
J: TRBJ1-1; D: NA; length: 13; V: TRBV6-1; size: NA; CDR3: CASRTQENTEAFF; DNA: TGTGCCAGCAGAACACAGGAGAACACTGAAGCTTTCTTT
J: TRBJ1-5; D: NA; length: 13; V: TRBV14; size: NA; CDR3: CASSQDHSQPQHF; DNA: TGTGCCAGCAGCCAAGATCACAGTCAGCCCCAGCATTTT
J: TRBJ2-1; D: TRBD2; length: 14; V: TRBV30; size: NA; CDR3: CAWSRTSGIGEQFF; DNA: TGTGCCTGGAGTAGGACTAGCGGGATCGGTGAGCAGTTCTTC
J: TRBJ2-3; D: TRBD2; length: 15; V: TRBV18; size: NA; CDR3: CASPLTSGATDTQYF; DNA: TGTGCCAGCCCACTGACTAGCGGGGCCACAGATACGCAGTATTTT
J: TRBJ2-7; D: TRBD1; length: 15; V: TRBV10-2; size: NA; CDR3: CASSLPRQGAGGQYF; DNA: TGCGCCAGCAGTCTTCCTCGACAGGGGGCAGGAGGGCAGTACTTC
J: TRBJ1-4; D: TRBD1; length: 16; V: TRBV30; size: NA; CDR3: CAWGRPPATGGEKLFF; DNA: TGTGCCTGGGGTAGGCCCCCGGCTACAGGGGGGGAAAAACTGTTTTTT
J: TRBJ2-1; D: TRBD2; length: 17; V: TRBV10-3; size: NA; CDR3: CAISVGTSGGVYNEQFF; DNA: TGTGCCATCAGTGTAGGGACTAGCGGGGGGGTTTACAATGAGCAGTTCTTC
J: TRBJ2-5; D: TRBD1; length: 13; V: TRBV10-3; size: NA; CDR3: CAIRPGQGETQYF; DNA: TGTGCCATCAGACCGGGACAGGGGGAGACCCAGTACTTC
J: TRBJ1-2; D: NA; length: 15; V: TRBV5-1; size: NA; CDR3: CASSLLWGPEYGYTF; DNA: TGCGCCAGCAGCTTGTTGTGGGGGCCCGAATATGGCTACACCTTC
J: TRBJ2-5; D: NA; length: 14; V: TRBV7-9; size: NA; CDR3: CASSSVAGQETQYF; DNA: TGTGCCAGCAGCTCGGTCGCGGGCCAAGAGACCCAGTACTTC
J: TRBJ2-3; D: NA; length: 16; V: TRBV11-3; size: NA; CDR3: CASSWGGDGRTDTQYF; DNA: TGTGCCAGCAGCTGGGGGGGCGACGGGCGGACAGATACGCAGTATTTT
J: TRBJ1-1; D: NA; length: 13; V: TRBV5-6; size: NA; CDR3: CASSLTVNTEAFF; DNA: TGTGCCAGCAGCCTGACAGTTAACACTGAAGCTTTCTTT